A selection of T cell receptor beta chains follows, all from one sample in a study of control samples from healthy donors and cancer patients. The protocol was immunoSEQ multiplex PCR, while the TCRdb copy is restricted to in-frame clones and leaves out a portion. This table holds 120,000 or so clones, about 95% found once. Material for sequencing was blood. The receptor set was obtained from a man aged 30-40 years in good health. Both conserved end residues are trimmed from each CDR3.

v_gene	j_gene	CDR3aa
TRBV18	TRBJ2-7	ASSPGPGAGYEQY
TRBV5-1	TRBJ2-7	ASFRRKSGPTPPNEQY
TRBV30	TRBJ2-3	AWSVQGRADTQY
TRBV11-3	TRBJ2-2	ASLAETGELF
TRBV19	TRBJ2-2	ASSTNAGELF
TRBV5-6	TRBJ2-6	ASSVRGRGGANVLT
TRBV20-1	TRBJ2-1	SASLGSYNEQF
TRBV6-2/TRBV6-3	TRBJ2-5	ASSYSGGETQY
TRBV7-9	TRBJ2-7	ASSRGGYEQY
TRBV7-9	TRBJ1-6	ASSQDRSSYNSPLH
TRBV10-1	TRBJ2-2	ASSDQRTNTGELF
TRBV6-1	TRBJ1-5	ASSVPRPDRAYQPQH
TRBV28	TRBJ2-7	ASRGDSPYEQY
TRBV5-1	TRBJ1-3	ASSKDPSGGNTIY
TRBV4-2	TRBJ1-6	ASSQEAGVGPDSPLH
TRBV5-4	TRBJ1-2	ASSVGVANYGYT
TRBV30	TRBJ2-5	AWREREGWGETQY
TRBV9	TRBJ2-3	ASSVAGGTGRNTDTQY
TRBV19	TRBJ2-1	ASSILQGGHYNEQF
TRBV28	TRBJ1-4	ASSLSGSGEKLF
TRBV5-1	TRBJ1-6	ASSLTGGNSPLH
TRBV9	TRBJ1-3	ASSVGGAVGNTIY
TRBV5-1	TRBJ1-2	ASSFTPPDAYGYT
TRBV6-1	TRBJ1-2	ASSDREWDYLLGYT
TRBV2	TRBJ2-7	ASTEVAGSHEQY
TRBV7-3	TRBJ2-7	ASSFYTSYEQY
TRBV7-9	TRBJ2-5	ASSFSSQETQY
TRBV18	TRBJ1-4	ASSPPAPTNEKLF
TRBV2	TRBJ1-3	ASSNHGNTIY
TRBV11-2	TRBJ1-1	ASSFTGRHTEAF
TRBV2	TRBJ1-1	ASSGGEYTEAF
TRBV19	TRBJ2-3	ASSPLDSTDTQY
TRBV11-2	TRBJ2-5	ASSSTWEQGFQETQY
TRBV14	TRBJ1-1	ASSQLKVSFTVNTEAF
TRBV9	TRBJ1-1	ASSVDRNTEAF
TRBV9	TRBJ2-2	ASSPRTGNTGELF
TRBV2	TRBJ2-2	ASSAGGSTGELF
TRBV28	TRBJ2-5	ASSLGGTGEETQY
TRBV6-6	TRBJ2-7	ASSLPSGQNYEQY
TRBV20-1	TRBJ2-5	SASSYRGAETQY
TRBV11-3	TRBJ2-1	ASSLVGLGEQF
TRBV29-1	TRBJ1-2	SVGVSEFNYGYT
TRBV18	TRBJ2-1	ASSPPGRSYNEQF
TRBV4-3	TRBJ2-7	ASSQGGSNSYEQY
TRBV4-3	TRBJ1-1	ASSQAGLMNTEAF
TRBV12-3/TRBV12-4	TRBJ1-2	ASSADSYGYT
TRBV24-1	TRBJ1-1	ATRKDPNTEAF
TRBV7-8	TRBJ1-4	ASSRDGGNEKLF
TRBV3-1/TRBV3-2	TRBJ1-5	ASSQDGADNQPQH
TRBV5-1	TRBJ2-7	ASMGEQPYEQY
TRBV11-2	TRBJ2-1	ASSFSASSYNEQF
TRBV19	TRBJ1-1	ASRVYRDSNTEAF
TRBV19	TRBJ1-2	ASSIRDNYGYT